A single count supports the clone carrying this TCR beta chain. What it recognizes is unknown. The data originate from a study of T cell responses to AZD1222 COVID-19 vaccine. Trimming stripped 4 bases from V and 4 bases from J, with 11 bases between. This CDR3 comprises 13 residues. Germline values: CDR1 SGHRS, CDR2 YFSETQ. The study, taken as a whole, reports: Increased Spike-specific TCR breadth and depth were observed after two AZD1222 doses.

TCRdb's table, derived via immunoSEQ multiplex PCR, lists solely in-frame clones and lacks some. The profile covers 120,000 or so clones, with about nine tenths appearing a single time and 7% to 9% taken by the ten largest. This chain uses TRBV5-1 with TRBJ1-2; D call uncertain. This receptor was obtained from an adult in good health. The starting material was peripheral blood, obtained on day 0 of AZD1222 vaccination. Here the CDR3 reads CASSPDRIYGYTF. The CDR3 bases are TGCGCCAGCAGCCCCGACCGGATCTATGGCTACACCTTC.